The 5 T cell receptor beta chains presented below share a single source sample, sequenced in a study of long-term antiretroviral therapy in people with HIV. This was the immunoSEQ v3.0 assay at survey level. Assay: immunoSEQ multiplex PCR; the TCRdb copy retains only in-frame clones and omits some. Among around 8,600 clones, approximately 78% were seen once, and the ten largest hold roughly 25%. The source material was unsorted PBMCs, sampled 0.6 years before starting antiretroviral therapy. The receptors stem from a man in his forties or fifties with HIV.

This clone has only one observation. This chain links TRBV2 with TRBJ1-5; TRBD1 might be the D (6 bases). This CDR3 is built from 13 residues. Trimming took 6 bases from V and 1 from J, leaving 7 bases between them. The germline V gene has CDR1 SNHLY and CDR2 FYNNEI. The chain's CDR3 is CASRDRSNQPQHF. Here the CDR3 DNA reads TGTGCCAGCAGGGACAGAAGCAATCAGCCCCAGCATTTT.

This clone appeared a single time. This chain links TRBV30 with TRBJ2-7, with D unresolved. This CDR3 has 12 amino acids. The germline V and J ends were trimmed by 3 bases and 0 bases, with 6 bases remaining between them. Germline V gene lookup returns CDR1 GTSNPN and CDR2 SVGIG (reference sequence). CDR3 DNA: TGTGCCTGGAGCCCCACCTCCTACGAGCAGTACTTC. Its translation: CAWSPTSYEQYF.

The chain carries TRBV19 and TRBJ1-6, with D hard to call. Germline CDR1 is LNHDA and CDR2 is SQIVND (reference sequence). V shed 5 bases and J shed 7 bases, with 9 bases lying between them. CDR3 length: 13 residues. The CDR3 sequence: CASSVDPNSPLHF. The DNA of the CDR3 is TGTGCCAGTAGTGTGGACCCGAATTCACCCCTCCACTTT.

In its sample, this clone was seen a few times. The chain uses TRBV7-9 and TRBJ1-1, with TRBD1 identical over 7 bases. This CDR3 region has 16 residues. Germline CDR1 reads SEHNR; CDR2 reads FQNEAQ (reference sequence). With V trimmed by 5 bases and J by 1 base, 10 bases remained unmatched. For the CDR3, the DNA is TGTGCCAGCAGCACCCGGACAGGTAATAGGAACACTGAAGCTTTCTTT. Translation gives CASSTRTGNRNTEAFF.

In its sample, this clone was seen a few times. Compared with germline, one end of the junction differs, possibly owing to a read error. The chain is built from TRBV5-3 and TRBJ2-7, with 8 bases fitting TRBD1. TRBV5-3 falls under the ORF class, with uncertain function. This CDR3 is built from 14 residues. The CDR3 protein is CASSLRQGYYEQYF. The CDR3 nucleotides read TGTGCCAGCAGCTTGAGACAGGGGTACTACGAGCAGTACTTC.